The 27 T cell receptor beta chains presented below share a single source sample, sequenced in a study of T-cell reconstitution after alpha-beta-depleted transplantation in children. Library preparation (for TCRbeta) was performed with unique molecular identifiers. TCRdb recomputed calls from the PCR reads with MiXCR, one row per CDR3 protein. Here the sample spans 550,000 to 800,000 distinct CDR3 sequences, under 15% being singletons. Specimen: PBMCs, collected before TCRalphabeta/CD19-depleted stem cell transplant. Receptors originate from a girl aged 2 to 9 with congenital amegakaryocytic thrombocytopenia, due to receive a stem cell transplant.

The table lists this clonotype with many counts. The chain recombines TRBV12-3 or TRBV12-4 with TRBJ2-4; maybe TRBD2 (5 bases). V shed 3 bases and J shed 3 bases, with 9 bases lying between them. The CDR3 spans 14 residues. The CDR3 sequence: CASSLWELKNIQYF. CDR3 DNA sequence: TGTGCCAGCAGTTTGTGGGAGCTCAAAAACATTCAGTACTTC.

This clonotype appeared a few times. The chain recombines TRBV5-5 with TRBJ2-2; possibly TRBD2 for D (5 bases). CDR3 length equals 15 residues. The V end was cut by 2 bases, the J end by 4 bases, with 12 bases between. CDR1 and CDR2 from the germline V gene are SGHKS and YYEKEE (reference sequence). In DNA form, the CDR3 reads TGTGCCAGCAGCTTATTGTCGGGGAGCACCGGGGAGCTGTTTTTT. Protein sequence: CASSLLSGSTGELFF.

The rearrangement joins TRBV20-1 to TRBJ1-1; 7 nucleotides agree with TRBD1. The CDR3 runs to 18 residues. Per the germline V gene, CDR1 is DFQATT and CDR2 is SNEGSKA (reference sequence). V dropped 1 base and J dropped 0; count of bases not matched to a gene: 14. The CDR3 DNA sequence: TGCAGTGCTAGAGTCACTGGCGCCACCGGGACAGTGAACACTGAAGCTTTCTTT. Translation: CSARVTGATGTVNTEAFF.

The CDR3 DNA reads TGTGCCAGCAGGGTAGCGGGACTAGACTACGAGCAGTACTTC. Translation gives CASRVAGLDYEQYF. The V gene is TRBV6-1, the J gene TRBJ2-7; 8 bases are shared with TRBD2. Trimming took 6 bases from V and 3 from J; bases not matched to a gene: 7. There are 14 residues in the CDR3. Germline values: CDR1 MNHNS, CDR2 SASEGT.

CDR3: CASSSGPTSYNEQFF. The DNA of the CDR3 is TGTGCCAGCAGCTCCGGCCCTACGTCGTACAATGAGCAGTTCTTC. This chain uses TRBV7-2 with TRBJ2-1; unclear D gene. CDR3 size: 15 residues. Germline lookup yields CDR1 SGHTA and CDR2 FQGNSA. Trimming took off 4 bases at V and 4 bases at J, with 14 bases between the two ends.

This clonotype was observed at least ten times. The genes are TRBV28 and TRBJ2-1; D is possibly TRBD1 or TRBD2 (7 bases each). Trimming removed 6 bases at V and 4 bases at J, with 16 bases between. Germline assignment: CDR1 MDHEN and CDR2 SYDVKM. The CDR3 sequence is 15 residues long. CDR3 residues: CASRTTGEGYNEQFF. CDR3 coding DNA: TGTGCCAGCAGGACCACAGGGGAGGGGTACAATGAGCAGTTCTTC.

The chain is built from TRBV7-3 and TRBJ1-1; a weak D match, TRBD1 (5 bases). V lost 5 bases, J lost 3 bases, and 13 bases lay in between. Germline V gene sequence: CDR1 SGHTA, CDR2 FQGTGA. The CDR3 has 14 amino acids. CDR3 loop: CASSTTGEHTEAFF. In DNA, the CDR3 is TGTGCCAGCAGCACCACAGGAGAACACACTGAAGCTTTCTTT.

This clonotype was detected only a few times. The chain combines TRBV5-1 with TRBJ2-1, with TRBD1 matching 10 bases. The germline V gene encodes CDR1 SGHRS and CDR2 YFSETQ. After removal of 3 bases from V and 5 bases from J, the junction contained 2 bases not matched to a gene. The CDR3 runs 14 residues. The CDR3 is CASSWGTGDNEQFF. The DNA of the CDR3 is TGCGCCAGCAGCTGGGGGACAGGGGACAATGAGCAGTTCTTC.

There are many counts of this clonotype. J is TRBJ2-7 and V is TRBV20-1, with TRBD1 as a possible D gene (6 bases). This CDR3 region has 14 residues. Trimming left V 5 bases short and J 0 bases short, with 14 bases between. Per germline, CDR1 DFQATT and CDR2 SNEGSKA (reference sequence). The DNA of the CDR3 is TGCAGTGCTCCACCAGGGGAATACTCCTACGAGCAGTACTTC. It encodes CSAPPGEYSYEQYF.

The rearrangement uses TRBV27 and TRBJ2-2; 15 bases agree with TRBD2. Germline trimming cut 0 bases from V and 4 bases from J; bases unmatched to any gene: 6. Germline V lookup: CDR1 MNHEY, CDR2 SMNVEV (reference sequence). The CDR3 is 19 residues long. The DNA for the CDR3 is TGTGCCAGCAGTTTATCCGGACTAGCGGGAGGGAGGACCACCGGGGAGCTGTTTTTT. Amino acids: CASSLSGLAGGRTTGELFF.

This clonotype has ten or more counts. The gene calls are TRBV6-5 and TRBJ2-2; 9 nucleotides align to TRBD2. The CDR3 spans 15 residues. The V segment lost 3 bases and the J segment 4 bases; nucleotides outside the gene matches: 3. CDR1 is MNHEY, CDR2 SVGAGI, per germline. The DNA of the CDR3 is TGTGCCAGCAGTTATGAACTAGCGGGCACCGGGGAGCTGTTTTTT. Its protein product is CASSYELAGTGELFF.

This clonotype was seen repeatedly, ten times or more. Written as DNA, the CDR3 is TGCGCGACAAGGACTAGCGGGAGTTTGGAGACCCAGTACTTC. This gives the protein CATRTSGSLETQYF. The V call is TRBV5-1, the J call TRBJ2-5, with 13 bases fitting TRBD2. This CDR3 has 14 amino acids. Germline assignment: CDR1 SGHRS and CDR2 YFSETQ. Full variable domain (remainder filled in from reference TRBV5-1 and TRBJ2-5): KAGVTQTPRYLIKTRGQQVTLSCSPISGHRSVSWYQQTPGQGLQFLFEYFSETQRNKGNFPGRFSGRQFSNSRSEMNVSTLELGDSALYLCATRTSGSLETQYFGPGTRLLVL.

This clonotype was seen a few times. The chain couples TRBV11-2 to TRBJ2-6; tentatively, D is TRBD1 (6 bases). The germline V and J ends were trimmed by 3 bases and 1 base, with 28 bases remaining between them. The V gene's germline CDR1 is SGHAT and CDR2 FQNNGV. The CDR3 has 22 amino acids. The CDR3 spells CASSFDPSTGTPFSSGANVLTF. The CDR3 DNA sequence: TGTGCCAGCAGCTTTGACCCCTCGACAGGCACGCCCTTCTCTTCTGGGGCCAACGTCCTGACTTTC.

The CDR3 DNA reads TGCAGCGTTGATCTAAACCAGCAGTATTTT. It codes for CSVDLNQQYF. The chain recombines TRBV29-1 with TRBJ2-3; D ambiguous. Germline loops: CDR1 SQVTM, CDR2 ANQGSEA. The CDR3 extends over 10 amino acids. Trimming took off 3 bases at V and 11 bases at J, with 9 bases between the two ends.

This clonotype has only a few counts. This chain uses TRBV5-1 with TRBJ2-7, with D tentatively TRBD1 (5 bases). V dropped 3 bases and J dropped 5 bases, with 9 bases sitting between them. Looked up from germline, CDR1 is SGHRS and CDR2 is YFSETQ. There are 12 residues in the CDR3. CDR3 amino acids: CASSWQGNEQYF. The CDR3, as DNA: TGCGCCAGCAGCTGGCAGGGAAACGAGCAGTACTTC.

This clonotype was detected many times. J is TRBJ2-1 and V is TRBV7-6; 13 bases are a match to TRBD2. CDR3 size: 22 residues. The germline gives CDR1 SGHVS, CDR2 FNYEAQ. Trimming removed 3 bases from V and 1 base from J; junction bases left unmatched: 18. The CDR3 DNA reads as TGTGCCAGCAGCTTTTCACGATTACTAGCGGGAGGGCCGGTAGGGTCCTACAATGAGCAGTTCTTC. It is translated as CASSFSRLLAGGPVGSYNEQFF.

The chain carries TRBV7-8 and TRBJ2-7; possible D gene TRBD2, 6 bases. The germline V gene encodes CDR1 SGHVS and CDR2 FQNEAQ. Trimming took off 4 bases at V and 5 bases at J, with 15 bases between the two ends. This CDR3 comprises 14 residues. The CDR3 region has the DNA TGTGCCAGCAGCTCCGGAACTAGCTGGAACGAGCAGTACTTC. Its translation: CASSSGTSWNEQYF. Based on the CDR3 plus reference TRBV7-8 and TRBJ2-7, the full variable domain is GAGVSQSPRYKVAKRGQDVALRCDPISGHVSLFWYQQALGQGPEFLTYFQNEAQLDKSGLPSDRFFAERPEGSVSTLKIQRTQQEDSAVYLCASSSGTSWNEQYFGPGTRLTVT.

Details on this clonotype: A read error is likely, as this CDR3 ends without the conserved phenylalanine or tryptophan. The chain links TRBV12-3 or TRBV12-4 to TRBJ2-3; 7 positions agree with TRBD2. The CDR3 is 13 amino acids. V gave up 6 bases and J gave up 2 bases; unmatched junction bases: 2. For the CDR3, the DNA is TGTGCCAGCAGGGGAGGGTCCACAGATACGCAGTATCTT. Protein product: CASRGGSTDTQYL.

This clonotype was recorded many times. This CDR3 is CASSFGGRAYNEQFF. In DNA, the CDR3 is TGTGCCAGCAGCTTTGGCGGGAGGGCCTACAATGAGCAGTTCTTC. The rearrangement joins TRBV5-4 to TRBJ2-1; 9 bases fit TRBD2. The CDR3 is made up of 15 amino acids. Looked up from germline, CDR1 is SGHNT and CDR2 is YYREEE (reference sequence). V trimming: 2 bases; J trimming: 2 bases; junction bases outside the gene matches: 2.

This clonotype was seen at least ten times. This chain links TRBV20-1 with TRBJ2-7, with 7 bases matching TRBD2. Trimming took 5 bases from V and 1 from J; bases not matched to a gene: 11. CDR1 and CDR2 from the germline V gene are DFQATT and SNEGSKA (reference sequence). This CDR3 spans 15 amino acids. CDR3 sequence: CSALASGGPSYEQYF. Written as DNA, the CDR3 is TGCAGTGCTCTCGCGTCGGGAGGCCCATCCTACGAGCAGTACTTC.

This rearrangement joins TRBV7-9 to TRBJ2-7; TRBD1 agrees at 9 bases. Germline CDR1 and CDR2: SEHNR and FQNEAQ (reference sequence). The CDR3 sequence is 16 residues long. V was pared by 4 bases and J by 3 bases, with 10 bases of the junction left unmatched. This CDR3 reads CASSSGDREIVYEQYF. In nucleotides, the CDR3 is TGTGCCAGCAGCTCGGGGGACAGGGAAATAGTCTACGAGCAGTACTTC.

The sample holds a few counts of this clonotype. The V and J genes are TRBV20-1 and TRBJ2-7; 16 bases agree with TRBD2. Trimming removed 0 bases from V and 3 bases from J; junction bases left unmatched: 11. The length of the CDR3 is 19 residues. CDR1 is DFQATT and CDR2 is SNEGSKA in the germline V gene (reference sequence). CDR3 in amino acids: CSARDDGTSGRDYLYEQYF. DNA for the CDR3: TGCAGTGCTAGAGACGACGGGACTAGCGGGAGGGACTACCTCTACGAGCAGTACTTC.

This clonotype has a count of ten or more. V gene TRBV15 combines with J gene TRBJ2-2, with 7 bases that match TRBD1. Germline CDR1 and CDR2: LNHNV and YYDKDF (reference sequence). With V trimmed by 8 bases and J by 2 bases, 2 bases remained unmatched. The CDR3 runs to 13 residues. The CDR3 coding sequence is TGTGCCACCCACAGGGGAAACACCGGGGAGCTGTTTTTT. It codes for CATHRGNTGELFF.

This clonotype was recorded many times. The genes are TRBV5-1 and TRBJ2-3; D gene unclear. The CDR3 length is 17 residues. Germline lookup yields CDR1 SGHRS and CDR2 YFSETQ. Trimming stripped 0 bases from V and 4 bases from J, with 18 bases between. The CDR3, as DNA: TGCGCCAGCAGCTTGGTTCAGACGGCGGTCGAGTCAGATACGCAGTATTTT. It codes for CASSLVQTAVESDTQYF. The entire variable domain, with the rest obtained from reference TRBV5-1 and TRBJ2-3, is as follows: KAGVTQTPRYLIKTRGQQVTLSCSPISGHRSVSWYQQTPGQGLQFLFEYFSETQRNKGNFPGRFSGRQFSNSRSEMNVSTLELGDSALYLCASSLVQTAVESDTQYFGPGTRLTVL.

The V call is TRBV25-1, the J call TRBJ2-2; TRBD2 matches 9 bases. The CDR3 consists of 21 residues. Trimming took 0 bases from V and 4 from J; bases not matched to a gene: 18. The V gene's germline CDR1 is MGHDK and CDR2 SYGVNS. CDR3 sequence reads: CASSEYRAPRVAGEVTGELFF. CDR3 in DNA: TGTGCCAGCAGTGAATATAGGGCCCCACGGGTAGCGGGAGAGGTCACCGGGGAGCTGTTTTTT.

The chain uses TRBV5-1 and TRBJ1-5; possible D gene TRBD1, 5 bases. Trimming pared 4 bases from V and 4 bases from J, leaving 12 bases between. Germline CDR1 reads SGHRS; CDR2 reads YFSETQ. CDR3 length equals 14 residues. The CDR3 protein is CASSRDPGNQPQHF. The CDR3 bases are TGCGCCAGCAGCAGGGACCCTGGAAATCAGCCCCAGCATTTT. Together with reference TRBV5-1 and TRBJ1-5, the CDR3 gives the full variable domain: KAGVTQTPRYLIKTRGQQVTLSCSPISGHRSVSWYQQTPGQGLQFLFEYFSETQRNKGNFPGRFSGRQFSNSRSEMNVSTLELGDSALYLCASSRDPGNQPQHFGDGTRLSIL.

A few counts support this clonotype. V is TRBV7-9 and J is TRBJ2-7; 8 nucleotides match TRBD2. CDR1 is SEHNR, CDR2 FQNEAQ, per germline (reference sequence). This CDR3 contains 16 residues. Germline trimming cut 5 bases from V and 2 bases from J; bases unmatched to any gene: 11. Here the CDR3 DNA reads TGTGCCAGCAGCCTGAGCGGGGGAAGTTTTACCTACGAGCAGTACTTC. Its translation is CASSLSGGSFTYEQYF.